This T cell receptor (beta chain) was found in a study of T cells in Graves' hyperthyroidism and ophthalmopathy. The V end lost 7 bases, the J end lost 2 bases, and 17 bases lay between the germline ends. This CDR3 region has 15 residues. Germline CDR1 and CDR2: SGHTA and FQGNSA. Amplified TCR beta CDR3 regions derived from RNA transcripts. HTBI primers were used for first-round RT-PCR of the TCR CDR3. TCRdb re-called the multiplex PCR reads through MiXCR, storing one row per CDR3 protein. The sample carries 500,000 to 600,000 distinct CDR3 sequences, 46% recorded once. This clonotype showed up many times.

This TCR was sampled from an adult woman with Graves' disease, either hyperthyroidism or ophthalmopathy (not recorded which). Material: peripheral blood or thyroid tissue (not recorded which). J is TRBJ2-5 and V is TRBV7-2; D is unresolved. The CDR3 DNA reads TGTGCCAGCACCCCATCCGACACCCAACAAGAGACCCAGTACTTC. Protein product: CASTPSDTQQETQYF.